This T cell receptor beta chain was documented in a study of cytomegalovirus exposure and HLA in healthy donors. About this clone itself: Its antigen is as yet unknown.

The PCR used 60 Vbeta and 13 Jbeta primers. The method was immunoSEQ multiplex PCR; TCRdb's version includes in-frame clones alone and lacks a portion of them. Among about 150,000 clones, 70% to 80% were seen once, and the ten largest hold approximately 13%. Study-wide points: A missense DCLRE1C variant was associated with V- and J-gene trimming of TCR beta chains in a later analysis, and an independent cohort replicated the association.

The CDR3 consists of 17 residues. V was cut by 1 base and J by 2 bases, with 15 bases left in between. The germline CDR1 and CDR2 sequences are MGHRA and YSYEKL. Input material: PBMCs. The V and J genes are TRBV4-1 and TRBJ2-1; D might be TRBD1 (6 bases). The TCR was taken from a man aged 40-50 years in good health and CMV-seropositive. The CDR3 bases are TGCGCCAGCAGCCAAGTACTCAGGGGTTCCCCCTACAATGAGCAGTTCTTC. Its protein is CASSQVLRGSPYNEQFF.